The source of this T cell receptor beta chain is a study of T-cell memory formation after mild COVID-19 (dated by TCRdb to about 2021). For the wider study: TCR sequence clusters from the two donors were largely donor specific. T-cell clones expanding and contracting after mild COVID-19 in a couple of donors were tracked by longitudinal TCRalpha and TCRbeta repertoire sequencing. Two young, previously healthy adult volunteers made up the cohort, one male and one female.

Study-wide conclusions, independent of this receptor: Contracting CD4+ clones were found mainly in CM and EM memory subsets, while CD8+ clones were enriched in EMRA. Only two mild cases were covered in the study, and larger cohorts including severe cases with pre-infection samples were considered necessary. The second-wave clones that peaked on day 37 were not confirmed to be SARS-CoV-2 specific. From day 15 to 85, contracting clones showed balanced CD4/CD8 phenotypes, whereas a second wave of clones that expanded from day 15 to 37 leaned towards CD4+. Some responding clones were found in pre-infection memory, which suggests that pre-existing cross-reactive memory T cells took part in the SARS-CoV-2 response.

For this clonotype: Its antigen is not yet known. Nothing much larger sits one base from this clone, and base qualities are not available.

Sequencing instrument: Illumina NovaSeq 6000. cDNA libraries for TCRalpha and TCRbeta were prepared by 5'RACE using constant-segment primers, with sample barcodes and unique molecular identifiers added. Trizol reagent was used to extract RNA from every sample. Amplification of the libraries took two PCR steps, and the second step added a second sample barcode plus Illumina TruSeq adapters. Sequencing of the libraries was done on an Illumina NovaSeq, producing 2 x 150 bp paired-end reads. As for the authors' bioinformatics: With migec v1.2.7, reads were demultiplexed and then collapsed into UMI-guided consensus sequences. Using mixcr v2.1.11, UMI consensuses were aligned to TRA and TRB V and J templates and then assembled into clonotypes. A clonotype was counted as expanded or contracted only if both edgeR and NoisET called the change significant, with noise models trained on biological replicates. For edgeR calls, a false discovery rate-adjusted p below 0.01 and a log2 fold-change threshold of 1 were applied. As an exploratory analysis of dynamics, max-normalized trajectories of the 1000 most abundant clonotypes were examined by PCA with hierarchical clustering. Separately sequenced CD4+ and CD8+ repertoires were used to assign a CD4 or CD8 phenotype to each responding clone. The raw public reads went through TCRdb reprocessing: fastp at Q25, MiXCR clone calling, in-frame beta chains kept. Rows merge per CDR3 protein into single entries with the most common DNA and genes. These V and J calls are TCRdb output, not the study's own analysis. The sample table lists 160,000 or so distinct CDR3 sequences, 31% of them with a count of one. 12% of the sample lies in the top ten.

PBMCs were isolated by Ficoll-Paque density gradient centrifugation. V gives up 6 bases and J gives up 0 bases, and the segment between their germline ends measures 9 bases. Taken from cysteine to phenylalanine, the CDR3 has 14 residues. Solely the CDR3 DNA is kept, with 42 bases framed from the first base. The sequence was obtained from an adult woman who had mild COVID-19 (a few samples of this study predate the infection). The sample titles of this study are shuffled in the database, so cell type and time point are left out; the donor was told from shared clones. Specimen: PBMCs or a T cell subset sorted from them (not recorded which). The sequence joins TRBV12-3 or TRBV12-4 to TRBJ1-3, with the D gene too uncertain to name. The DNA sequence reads TGTGCCAGCAGCTTTAGGATCTCTGGAAACACCATATATTTT. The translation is CASSFRISGNTIYF.